A selection of T cell receptor beta chains follows, all from one sample in a study of blood T cell repertoires in COVID-19. Here immunoSEQ multiplex PCR was the method, and the copy in TCRdb shows in-frame clones only, minus some. Altogether about 300,000 clones are present, almost 90% being singletons, with the ten largest covering over 3.5%. Material: PBMCs or T cells enriched from blood (not recorded which). These receptors came from a woman aged 18-30 years with acute COVID-19. Each CDR3 is given without its conserved first and last residue. Each record gives: CDR3 length, J gene, V gene, CDR3 protein.

12,TRBJ1-5,TRBV16,ASSQSGLSGAQH
13,TRBJ1-2,TRBV28,ASSLPPTGGYGYT
13,TRBJ1-1,TRBV19,ASILGGSANTEAF
11,TRBJ2-5,TRBV7-9,ASSFSGRETQY
13,TRBJ2-7,TRBV6-5,ASRRGTAVSYEQY
10,TRBJ1-3,TRBV21-1,ASSKGPNTIY
11,TRBJ2-1,TRBV5-1,ASSSNDYNEQF
12,TRBJ1-6,TRBV5-1,ASSLDRPSLALH
10,TRBJ2-5,TRBV2,ASRDREETQY
13,TRBJ2-7,TRBV6-1,ASSENRGVSYEQY
11,TRBJ2-1,TRBV10-3,AISFSGGNEQF
11,TRBJ2-7,TRBV24-1,ATSDVKTDEQY
11,TRBJ2-7,TRBV3-1/TRBV3-2,ASSQGGGYEQY
14,TRBJ2-2,TRBV19,ASSNRRPTNTGELF
13,TRBJ2-3,TRBV27,ASSLRPFVTDTQY
13,TRBJ2-1,TRBV9,ASSGTSDSYNEQF
14,TRBJ2-7,TRBV4-1,ASSQGRSEVPYEQY
14,TRBJ2-7,TRBV14,ASSQVRGTGLYEQY
14,TRBJ1-1,TRBV28,ASSPNSWGVNTEAF
14,TRBJ1-3,TRBV3-1/TRBV3-2,ASSYHLGGSGNTIY
12,TRBJ2-2,TRBV28,ASNSGGSTGELF
13,TRBJ2-1,TRBV5-6,ASSWIGGDYNEQF
16,TRBJ2-3,TRBV9,ASSSPKVRGTSTDTQY
14,TRBJ1-2,TRBV19,ASSIGRGRSNYGYT
12,TRBJ2-5,TRBV5-4,ASSLVTSEETQY
13,TRBJ1-1,TRBV28,ASSSQGAGNTEAF
11,TRBJ1-2,TRBV2,ASRDRGLYGYT
11,TRBJ2-5,TRBV28,ASNEGNQETQY
11,TRBJ1-5,TRBV6-6,ASSPWRNQPQH
14,TRBJ1-6,TRBV19,ASSMGATGNNSPLH
9,TRBJ2-7,TRBV27,ASRTGGQQY
12,TRBJ2-5,TRBV25-1,ASKSGGSRETQY
13,TRBJ2-1,TRBV11-2,ASSPGQGPYNEQF
13,TRBJ1-6,TRBV7-9,ASSSLTVYNSPLH
12,TRBJ2-7,TRBV11-2,ASSLGREFYEQY
14,TRBJ2-6,TRBV19,ASSSNEGSGANVLT
10,TRBJ2-7,TRBV29-1,SVPGQGYEQY
12,TRBJ2-3,TRBV5-1,ASSLLLATDTQY
14,TRBJ1-4,TRBV9,ASSVGSDRGNEKLF
13,TRBJ1-5,TRBV6-1,ASSFGQGSNQPQH
12,TRBJ2-7,TRBV7-9,ASSLRDRGPEQY
14,TRBJ2-1,TRBV6-5,ASSYGRTSGRNEQF
12,TRBJ1-4,TRBV19,ASSLRDRGEKLF
14,TRBJ1-5,TRBV19,ASSLRDTASNQPQH
14,TRBJ2-1,TRBV7-8,ASSLATAGGHNEQF